This T cell receptor (beta chain) was observed in a study of blood T cell repertoires in COVID-19. Trimming shortened V by 1 base and J by 8 bases, and 15 bases separated the two germline ends. This CDR3 has 15 residues. From germline, CDR1 is LGHDT and CDR2 YNNKEL (reference sequence). This clone is a singleton in its sample. Generated by immunoSEQ multiplex PCR, the TCRdb table keeps only in-frame clones and is missing some. Of about 400,000 clones listed, roughly 88% are singletons. This TCR derives from a woman between 40 and 55 years old with acute COVID-19. The chain uses TRBV3-1 (or the pseudogene TRBV3-2) and TRBJ2-1, with a possible D match to TRBD1 (6 bases). Source material: PBMCs or T cells enriched from blood (not recorded which). CDR3 coding DNA: TGTGCCAGCAGCCAAGGAGGCAGGGGTTGGGATGAGCAGTTCTTC. Its protein is CASSQGGRGWDEQFF.